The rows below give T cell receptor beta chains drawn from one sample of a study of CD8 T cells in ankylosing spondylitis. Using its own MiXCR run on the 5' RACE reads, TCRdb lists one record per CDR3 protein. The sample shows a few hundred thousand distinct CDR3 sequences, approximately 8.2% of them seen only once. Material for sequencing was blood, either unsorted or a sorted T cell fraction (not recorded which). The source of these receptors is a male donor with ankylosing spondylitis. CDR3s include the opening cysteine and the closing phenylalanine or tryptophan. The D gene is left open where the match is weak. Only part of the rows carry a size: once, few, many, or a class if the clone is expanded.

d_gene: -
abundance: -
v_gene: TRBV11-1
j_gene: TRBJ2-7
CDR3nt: TGTGCCAGCAGCCCCCACCCGGGACTCAACTCCTACGAGCAGTACTTC
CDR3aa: CASSPHPGLNSYEQYF

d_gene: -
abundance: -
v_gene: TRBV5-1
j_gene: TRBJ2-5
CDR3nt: TGCGCCAGCAGCGCAGCGGGTAGCTATGAGACCCAGTACTTC
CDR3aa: CASSAAGSYETQYF

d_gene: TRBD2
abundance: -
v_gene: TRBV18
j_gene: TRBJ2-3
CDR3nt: TGTGCCAGCTCACCGCAACGGGGACTAGCGGGAGAAGATACGCAGTATTTT
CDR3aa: CASSPQRGLAGEDTQYF

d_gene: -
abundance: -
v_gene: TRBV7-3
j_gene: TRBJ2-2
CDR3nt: TGTGCCAGCAGCTTAAGCTCCTCCGGGGAGCTGTTTTTT
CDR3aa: CASSLSSSGELFF

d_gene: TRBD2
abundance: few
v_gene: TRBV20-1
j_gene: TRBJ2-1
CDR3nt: TGCAGTGCTCCTAAGGGAGCGGGAGGGACGAATGAGCAGTTCTTC
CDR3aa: CSAPKGAGGTNEQFF

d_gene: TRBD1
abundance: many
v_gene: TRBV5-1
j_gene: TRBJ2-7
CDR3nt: TGCGCCAGCAGCTCAATGCCGGGACAGCTCTCGTCTGCCTACGAGCAGTACTTC
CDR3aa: CASSSMPGQLSSAYEQYF

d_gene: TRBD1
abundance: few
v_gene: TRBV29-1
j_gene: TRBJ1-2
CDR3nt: TGCAGCGTTCCGGGACAGTTGAACTATGGCTACACCTTC
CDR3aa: CSVPGQLNYGYTF

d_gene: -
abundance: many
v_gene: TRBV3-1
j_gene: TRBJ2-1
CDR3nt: TGTGCCAGCAGCCATGCGGGACCAGCGTATGAGCAGTTCTTC
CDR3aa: CASSHAGPAYEQFF

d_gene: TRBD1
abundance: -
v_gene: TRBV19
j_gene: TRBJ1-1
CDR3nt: TGTGCCAGTAGTAGCGACAGGGCGAACACTGAAGCTTTCTTT
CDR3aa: CASSSDRANTEAFF

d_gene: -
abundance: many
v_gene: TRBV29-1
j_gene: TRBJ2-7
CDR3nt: TGCAGCGTTGAAGATCTGCAGTTACAGCCGGGGCAGTACTTC
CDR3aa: CSVEDLQLQPGQYF

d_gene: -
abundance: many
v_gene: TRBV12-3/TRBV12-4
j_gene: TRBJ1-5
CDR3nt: TGTGCCAGCAGTCTCCGGGACGTAAATCAGCCCCAGCATTTT
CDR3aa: CASSLRDVNQPQHF

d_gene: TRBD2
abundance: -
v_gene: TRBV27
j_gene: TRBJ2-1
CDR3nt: TGTGCCAGTAACAGCGGGAGGTATGAGCAGTTCTTC
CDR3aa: CASNSGRYEQFF

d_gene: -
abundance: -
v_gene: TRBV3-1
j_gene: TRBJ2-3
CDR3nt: TGTGCCACCAAGGTGACAGATACGCAGTATTTT
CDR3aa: CATKVTDTQYF

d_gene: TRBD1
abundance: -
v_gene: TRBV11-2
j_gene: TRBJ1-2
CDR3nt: TGTGCCAGCAGCGCGGACAGGAGCTATGGCTACACCTTC
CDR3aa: CASSADRSYGYTF

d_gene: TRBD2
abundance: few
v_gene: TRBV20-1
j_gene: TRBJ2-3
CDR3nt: TGCAGTGCCAGCATAGCGGGACTCACAGATACGCAGTATTTT
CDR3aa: CSASIAGLTDTQYF

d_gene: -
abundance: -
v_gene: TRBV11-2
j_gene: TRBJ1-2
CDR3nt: TGTGCCAGCGGTCAGAGCAACTATGGCTACACCTTC
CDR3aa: CASGQSNYGYTF

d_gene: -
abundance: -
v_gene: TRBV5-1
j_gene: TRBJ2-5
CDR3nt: TGCGCCAGCAGCTTGCCGACCGATCAAGAGACCCAGTACTTC
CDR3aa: CASSLPTDQETQYF

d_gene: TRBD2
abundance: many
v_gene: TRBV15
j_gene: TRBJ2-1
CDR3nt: TGTGCCACCAGCAGAGATTACGGGAGGGCCCTTTCTGAGCAGTTCTTC
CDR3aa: CATSRDYGRALSEQFF

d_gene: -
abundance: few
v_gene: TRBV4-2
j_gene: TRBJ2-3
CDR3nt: TGTGCCAGCAGCCAAGAATTAGACACAACAGATACGCAGTATTTT
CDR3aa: CASSQELDTTDTQYF

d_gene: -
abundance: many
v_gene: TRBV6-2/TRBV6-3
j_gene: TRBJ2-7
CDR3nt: TGTGCCAGCAGAACAGGGTCGGGGTATTCCGAGCAGTACTTC
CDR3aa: CASRTGSGYSEQYF

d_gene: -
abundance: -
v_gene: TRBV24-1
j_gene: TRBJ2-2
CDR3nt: TGTGCCACCAGTGATCCGCTTGGGGTGAACACCGGGGAGCTGTTTTTT
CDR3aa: CATSDPLGVNTGELFF

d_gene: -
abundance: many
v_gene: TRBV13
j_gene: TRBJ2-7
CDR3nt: TGTGCCAGCAGCTTAGGCCTCAGGAACTACGAGCAGTACTTC
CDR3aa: CASSLGLRNYEQYF

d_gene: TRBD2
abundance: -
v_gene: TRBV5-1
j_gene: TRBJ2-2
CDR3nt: TGCGCCAGCAGCTTGGTGGCAGAAGCTAGCGGGAGGCCCGGGGAGCTGTTTTTT
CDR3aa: CASSLVAEASGRPGELFF

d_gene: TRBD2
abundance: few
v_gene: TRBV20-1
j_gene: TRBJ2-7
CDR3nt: TGCAGTGCCGAGGGACTAGCGGGTTCCTACGAGCAGTACTTC
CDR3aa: CSAEGLAGSYEQYF

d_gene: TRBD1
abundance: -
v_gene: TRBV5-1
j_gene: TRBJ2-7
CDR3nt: TGCGCCAGCAGCCGGACAGGGTCCATCATCGAGCAGTACTTC
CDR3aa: CASSRTGSIIEQYF

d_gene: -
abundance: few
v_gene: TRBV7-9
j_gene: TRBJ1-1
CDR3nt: TGTGCCAGCAGCTCCACAGGGTCTGCTGCAACTGAAGCTTTCTTT
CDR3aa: CASSSTGSAATEAFF

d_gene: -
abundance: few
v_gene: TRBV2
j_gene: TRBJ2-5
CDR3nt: TGTGCCACCGCGGCCAAAGGGGGTCAGCAAGAGACCCAGTACTTC
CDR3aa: CATAAKGGQQETQYF

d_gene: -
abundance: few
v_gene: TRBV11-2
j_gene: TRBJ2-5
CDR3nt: TGTGCCAGCAGCTTAGTCCCCCCGCAAGAGACCCAGTACTTC
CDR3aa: CASSLVPPQETQYF

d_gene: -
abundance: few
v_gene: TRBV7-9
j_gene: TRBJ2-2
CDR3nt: TGTGCCAGCAGCTCGGACTTTGTTACCGGGGAGCTGTTTTTT
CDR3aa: CASSSDFVTGELFF

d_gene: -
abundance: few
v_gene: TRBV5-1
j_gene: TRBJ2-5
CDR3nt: TGCGCCAGCAGCTTGGTAGGGGGAGAACTTCCAGAGACCCAGTACTTC
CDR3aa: CASSLVGGELPETQYF

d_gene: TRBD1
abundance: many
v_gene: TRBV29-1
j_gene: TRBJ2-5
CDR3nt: TGCAGCATTCGGACAGGGGGCTCGGAGACCCAGTACTTC
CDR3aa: CSIRTGGSETQYF

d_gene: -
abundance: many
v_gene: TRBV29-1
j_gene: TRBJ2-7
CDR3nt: TGCAGCGTTGAAGGGACCTATGATACGATTTCGGACGAGCAGTACTTC
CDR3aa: CSVEGTYDTISDEQYF

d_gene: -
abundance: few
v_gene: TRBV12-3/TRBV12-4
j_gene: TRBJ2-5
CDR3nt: TGTGCCAGCAGTTTTCGGGGGGCGAGGGAAGAGACCCAGTACTTC
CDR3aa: CASSFRGAREETQYF

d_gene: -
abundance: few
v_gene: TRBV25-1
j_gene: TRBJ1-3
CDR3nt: TGTGCCAGCAGTCGGGGCCTAGTCTCTGGAAACACCATATATTTT
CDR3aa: CASSRGLVSGNTIYF

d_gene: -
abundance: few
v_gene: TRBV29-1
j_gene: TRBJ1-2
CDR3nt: TGCAGCGTCGGAGAGGTCGGGGGACAAGGCTATGGCTACACCTTC
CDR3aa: CSVGEVGGQGYGYTF

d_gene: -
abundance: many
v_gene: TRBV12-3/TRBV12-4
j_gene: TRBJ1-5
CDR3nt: TGTGCCAGCAGTTTCGCGGAGGCTCAGCCCCAGCATTTT
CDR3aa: CASSFAEAQPQHF

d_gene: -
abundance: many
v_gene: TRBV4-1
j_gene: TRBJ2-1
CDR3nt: TGCGCCAGCAGCCAAGATCCGTACAATGAGCAGTTCTTC
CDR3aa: CASSQDPYNEQFF

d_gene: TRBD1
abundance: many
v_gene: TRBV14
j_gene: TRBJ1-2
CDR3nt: TGTGCCAGCAGCTCGGACAGGGTGAATGGCTACACCTTC
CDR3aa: CASSSDRVNGYTF

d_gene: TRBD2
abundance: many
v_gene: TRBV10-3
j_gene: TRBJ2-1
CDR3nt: TGTGCCATCAGTGCGGGAGGTCTCGATGAGCAGTTCTTC
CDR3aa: CAISAGGLDEQFF

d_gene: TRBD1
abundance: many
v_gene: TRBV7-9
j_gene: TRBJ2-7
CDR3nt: TGTGCCAGCGGACAGGGTTCCTACGAGCAGTACTTC
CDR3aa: CASGQGSYEQYF

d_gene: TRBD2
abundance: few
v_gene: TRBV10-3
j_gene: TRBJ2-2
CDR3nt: TGTGCCATTGAAGCGGGAGGCCTTAACACCGGGGAGCTGTTTTTT
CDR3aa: CAIEAGGLNTGELFF

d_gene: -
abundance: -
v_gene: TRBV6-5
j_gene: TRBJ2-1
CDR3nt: TGTGCCAGCAGTTACGAGGGGACCACGGACGCGGAGCAGTTCTTC
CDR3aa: CASSYEGTTDAEQFF

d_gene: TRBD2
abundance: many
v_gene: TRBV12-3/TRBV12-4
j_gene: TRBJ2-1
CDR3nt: TGTGCCAGCAGTTTACCAGGACTAGCGGGAGGGTGGGACAATGAGCAGTTCTTC
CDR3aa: CASSLPGLAGGWDNEQFF

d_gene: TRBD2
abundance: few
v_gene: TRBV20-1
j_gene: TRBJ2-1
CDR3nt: TGCAGTGCTAGAGGGGCGGTTCTAGCGGACAATGAGCAGTTCTTC
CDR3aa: CSARGAVLADNEQFF

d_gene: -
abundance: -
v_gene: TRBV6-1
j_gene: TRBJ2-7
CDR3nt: TGTGCCAGCAGTCCTTATTCAGCGGGCACCTACGAGCAGTACTTC
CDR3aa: CASSPYSAGTYEQYF

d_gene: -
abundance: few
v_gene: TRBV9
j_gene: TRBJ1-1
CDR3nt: TGTGCCAGCAGCGTAGGATGGGGCTCTGAAGCTTTCTTT
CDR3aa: CASSVGWGSEAFF

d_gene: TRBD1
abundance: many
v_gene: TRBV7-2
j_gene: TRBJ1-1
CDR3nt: TGTGCCAGCAGCTCGGGACAGACGGTTCCTGAAGCTTTCTTT
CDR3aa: CASSSGQTVPEAFF

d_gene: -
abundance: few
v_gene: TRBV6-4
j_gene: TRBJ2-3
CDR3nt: TGTGCCAGCAGTGACTCCTGGGTAGATGGGCTCAACACAGATACGCAGTATTTT
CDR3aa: CASSDSWVDGLNTDTQYF

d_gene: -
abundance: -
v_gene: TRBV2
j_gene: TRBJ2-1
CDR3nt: TGTGCCAGCAGTGCGGGACTCCGGGGGGAGCAGTTCTTC
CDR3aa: CASSAGLRGEQFF

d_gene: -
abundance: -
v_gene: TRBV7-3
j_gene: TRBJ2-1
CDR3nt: TGTGCCAGCAGCTTAAGGCAGGGGATTTACAATGAGCAGTTCTTC
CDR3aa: CASSLRQGIYNEQFF

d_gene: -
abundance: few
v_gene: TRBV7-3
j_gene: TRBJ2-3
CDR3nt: TGTGCCAGCAGCTTGTTGGGGGGACCGGTCGATACGCAGTATTTT
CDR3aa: CASSLLGGPVDTQYF

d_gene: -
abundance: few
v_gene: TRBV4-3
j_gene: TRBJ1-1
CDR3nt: TGCGCCAGCAGTAAGGGCTGGGGCACTGAAGCTTTCTTT
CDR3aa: CASSKGWGTEAFF

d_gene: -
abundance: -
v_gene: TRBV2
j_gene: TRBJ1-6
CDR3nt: TGTGCCAGCACCGGAAATCAATCACCCCTCCACTTT
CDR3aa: CASTGNQSPLHF

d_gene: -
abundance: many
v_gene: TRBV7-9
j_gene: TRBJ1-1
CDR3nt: TGTGCCAGCAGCGAACAGTTTGAAGCTTTCTTT
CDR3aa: CASSEQFEAFF

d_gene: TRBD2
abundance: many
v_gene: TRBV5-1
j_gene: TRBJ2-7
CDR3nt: TGCGCCAGCAGCTTTGGGACTAGCTACGAGCAGTACTTC
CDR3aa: CASSFGTSYEQYF

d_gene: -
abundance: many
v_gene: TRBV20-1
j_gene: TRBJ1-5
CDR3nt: TGCAGTGCTAACCAGGGAATCAGCAATCAGCCCCAGCATTTT
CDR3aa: CSANQGISNQPQHF